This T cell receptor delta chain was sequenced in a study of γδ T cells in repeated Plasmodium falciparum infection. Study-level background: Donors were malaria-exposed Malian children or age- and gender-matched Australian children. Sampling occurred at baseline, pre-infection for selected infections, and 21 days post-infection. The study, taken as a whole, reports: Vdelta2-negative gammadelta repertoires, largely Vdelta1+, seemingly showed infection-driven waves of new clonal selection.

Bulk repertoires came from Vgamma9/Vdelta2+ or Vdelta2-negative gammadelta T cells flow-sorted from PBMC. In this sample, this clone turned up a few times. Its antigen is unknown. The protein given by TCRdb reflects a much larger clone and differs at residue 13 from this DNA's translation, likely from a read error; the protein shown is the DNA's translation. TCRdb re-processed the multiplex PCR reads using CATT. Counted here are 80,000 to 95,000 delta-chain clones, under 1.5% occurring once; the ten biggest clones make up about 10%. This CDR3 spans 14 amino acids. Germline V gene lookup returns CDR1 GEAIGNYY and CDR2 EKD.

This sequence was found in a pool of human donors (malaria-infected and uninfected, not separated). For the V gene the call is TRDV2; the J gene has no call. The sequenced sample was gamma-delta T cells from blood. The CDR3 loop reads CACVPGTEALKLTF. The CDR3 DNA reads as TGTGCCTGTGTCCCAGGTACTGAGGCCCTAAAACTCACCTTT.